This T cell receptor (beta chain) is from a study of T-cell memory formation after mild COVID-19. One entry per CDR3 protein results from TCRdb running MiXCR on the 5' RACE reads. The data hold some 600,000 distinct CDR3 sequences, with approximately 15% observed a single time. This clonotype was counted between two and nine times. CDR3 length: 15 residues. The V end lost 4 bases, the J end lost 7 bases, and 14 bases lay between the germline ends. The germline V gene encodes CDR1 MGHRA and CDR2 YSYEKL. The V and J genes are TRBV4-1 and TRBJ1-6; D possibly corresponds to TRBD1 (5 bases). The receptor's source is an adult woman who had mild COVID-19 (a few samples of this study predate the infection). Cell type and time point are not known. Material for sequencing was PBMCs or a T cell subset sorted from them (not recorded which). CDR3 in DNA: TGCGCCAGCAGCCTTCGAGGGGAGATAAATTCACCCCTCCACTTT. Its protein is CASSLRGEINSPLHF.